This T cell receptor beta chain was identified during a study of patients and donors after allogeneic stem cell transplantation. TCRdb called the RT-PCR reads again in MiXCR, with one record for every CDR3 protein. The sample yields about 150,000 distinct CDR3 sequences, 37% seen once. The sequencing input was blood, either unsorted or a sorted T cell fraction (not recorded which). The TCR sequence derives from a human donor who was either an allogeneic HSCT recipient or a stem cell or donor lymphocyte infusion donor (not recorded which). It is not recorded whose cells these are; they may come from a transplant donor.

The CDR3 DNA reads as TGCGCCAGCAGCCAAGATACCCTATCAGGTTTTTCCGGAGAAGGAGGCTACACCTTC. It translates to CASSQDTLSGFSGEGGYTF. The rearrangement links TRBV4-1 to TRBJ1-2; D gene ambiguous. Between the trimmed V and J ends, which lost 0 bases and 8 bases, there was a span of 28 bases. From germline, CDR1 is MGHRA and CDR2 YSYEKL. The CDR3 runs to 19 residues.